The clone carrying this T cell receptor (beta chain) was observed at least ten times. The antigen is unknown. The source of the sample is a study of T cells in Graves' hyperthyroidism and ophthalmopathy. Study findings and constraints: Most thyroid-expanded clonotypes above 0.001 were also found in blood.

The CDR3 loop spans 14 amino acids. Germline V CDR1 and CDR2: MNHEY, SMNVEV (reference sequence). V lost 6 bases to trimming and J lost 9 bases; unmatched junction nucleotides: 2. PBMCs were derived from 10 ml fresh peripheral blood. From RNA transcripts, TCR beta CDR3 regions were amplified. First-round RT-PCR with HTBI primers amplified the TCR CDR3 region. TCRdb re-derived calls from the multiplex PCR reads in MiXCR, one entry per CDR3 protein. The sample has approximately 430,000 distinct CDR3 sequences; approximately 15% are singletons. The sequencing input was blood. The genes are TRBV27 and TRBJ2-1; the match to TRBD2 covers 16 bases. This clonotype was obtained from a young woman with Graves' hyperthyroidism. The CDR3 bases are TGTGCCAGCAGGGGACTAGCGGGAGGGATTGAGCAGTTCTTC. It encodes CASRGLAGGIEQFF.